This T cell receptor beta chain was captured in a study of blood T cell repertoires in COVID-19. Study in general: Acute-phase and convalescent COVID-19 samples originated in the United States, Italy and Spain. The analysed material was cDNA or gDNA that came from T cells, B-cell-depleted T cells, or PBMCs.

With 4 bases removed from V and 8 bases from J, the gap between germline ends came to 17 bases. CDR3 size: 15 residues. From germline, CDR1 is LGHDT and CDR2 YNNKEL (reference sequence). Source study methods: The authors estimated nucleated cell counts from reference gene primer amplification. Here immunoSEQ multiplex PCR was the method, and the copy in TCRdb shows in-frame clones only, minus some. Clonal size and the V and J genes are those of that table, whereas D and trimming came from the DNA. Among approximately 60,000 clones listed, about 76% were seen once. The chain has TRBV3-1 (or the pseudogene TRBV3-2) and TRBJ1-4; D uncertain. The material sequenced was peripheral blood. The TCR originated in a woman of 80 years or more with acute or convalescent COVID-19. The CDR3 DNA is TGTGCCAGCAGCCCCCCGGCGGCCTCGGGGGAAAAACTGTTTTTT. The encoded protein is CASSPPAASGEKLFF.